The 15 T cell receptor beta chains given below trace back to one sample, sequenced in a study of blood T cell repertoires in COVID-19. The table came from immunoSEQ multiplex PCR; TCRdb's copy has only in-frame clones and leaves some out. Of around 100,000 clones listed, roughly four fifths were seen once; the top ten hold 4% to 6%. The sequencing sample was made of peripheral blood. The receptor set was obtained from a man older than 75 with COVID-19, enrolled during active disease.

The chain combines TRBV19 with TRBJ1-1, with 10 nucleotides matching TRBD1. Trimming removed 2 bases from V and 4 bases from J; junction bases left unmatched: 10. Germline V gene sequence: CDR1 LNHDA, CDR2 SQIVND (reference sequence). The length of the CDR3 is 17 residues. CDR3 loop: CASSINGRQGAFTEAFF. In DNA, the CDR3 is TGTGCCAGTAGTATAAACGGGCGACAGGGGGCCTTCACTGAAGCTTTCTTT.

The gene calls are TRBV3-1 (or the pseudogene TRBV3-2) and TRBJ2-1; TRBD2 matches at 14 bases. The CDR3 consists of 16 residues. The trim removed 5 bases at V and 2 bases at J, leaving 2 bases unmatched. Germline loops: CDR1 LGHDT, CDR2 YNNKEL (reference sequence). CDR3 amino acids: CASSSTSGRAYNEQFF. The DNA for the CDR3 is TGTGCCAGCAGCTCGACTAGCGGGAGGGCCTACAATGAGCAGTTCTTC.

The rearrangement links TRBV18 to TRBJ1-6, with a possible D match to TRBD1 (5 bases). The V gene lost 4 bases and the J gene lost 7 bases, with 17 bases spanning the gap. This CDR3 is 16 amino acids long. CDR1 is KGHSH and CDR2 is LQKENI in the germline V gene. Written as DNA, the CDR3 is TGTGCCAGCTCACGGGGCGGACCGGAGGGGAATTCACCCCTCCACTTT. Its protein is CASSRGGPEGNSPLHF.

The chain is built from TRBV29-1 and TRBJ1-2, with TRBD1 matching 9 bases. V shed 6 bases and J 6 bases; nucleotides not matched to a gene: 5. The length of the CDR3 is 12 residues. Germline CDR1 SQVTM, CDR2 ANQGSEA. In DNA form, the CDR3 reads TGCAGCGTCCTGACAGGGGGAAATGGCTACACCTTC. Its translation is CSVLTGGNGYTF.

The J gene is TRBJ2-5, the V gene TRBV6-5, with a weak D call TRBD2 (5 bases). V was clipped by 0 bases and J by 2 bases, with 10 bases between them. This CDR3 has 15 residues. The germline V gene encodes CDR1 MNHEY and CDR2 SVGAGI. CDR3 nucleotides: TGTGCCAGCAGTTACTCGAGTGGCGGGCAAGAGACCCAGTACTTC. The encoded protein is CASSYSSGGQETQYF.

J is TRBJ1-5 and V is TRBV28; TRBD1 matches 7 bases. The germline CDR1 and CDR2 sequences are MDHEN and SYDVKM. The CDR3 runs 16 residues. V was pared by 5 bases and J by 7 bases, with 14 bases of the junction left unmatched. This CDR3 reads CASSPKKTGTRQPQHF. Here the CDR3 DNA reads TGTGCCAGCAGTCCTAAGAAGACAGGGACAAGACAGCCCCAGCATTTT.

CDR3 sequence: CAISESRGTDTQYF. The DNA for the CDR3 is TGTGCCATCAGTGAGTCGCGCGGCACAGATACGCAGTATTTT. The rearrangement uses TRBV10-3 and TRBJ2-3, with D unresolved. The V gene's germline CDR1 is ENHRY and CDR2 SYGVKD. V was shortened by 0 bases and J by 1 base, with 5 bases between the two germline ends. The CDR3 extends over 14 amino acids.

This clone was observed a handful of times. The chain has TRBV5-4 and TRBJ1-3, with a weak D call TRBD1 (6 bases). The CDR3 consists of 16 residues. Germline values: CDR1 SGHNT, CDR2 YYREEE (reference sequence). V was cut by 3 bases and J by 1 base, with 14 bases left in between. The CDR3 sequence is CASSSGRGRSGNTIYF. CDR3 in DNA: TGTGCCAGCAGCTCCGGGCGGGGGCGATCTGGAAACACCATATATTTT.

The chain is built from TRBV3-1 (or the pseudogene TRBV3-2) and TRBJ1-3; 9 bases are shared with TRBD1. This CDR3 comprises 17 residues. The trim removed 1 base at V and 4 bases at J, leaving 8 bases unmatched. CDR1 is LGHDT, CDR2 YNNKEL, per germline (reference sequence). CDR3 in DNA: TGTGCCAGCAGCCAAGGACTACAGGGGGCTGGAGGAAACACCATATATTTT. Translating it yields CASSQGLQGAGGNTIYF.

The V call is TRBV6-5, the J call TRBJ1-1, with D tentatively TRBD1 (5 bases). CDR3 length equals 15 residues. Trimming removed 6 bases from V and 4 bases from J, with 18 bases in between. Looked up from germline, CDR1 is MNHEY and CDR2 is SVGAGI. CDR3 bases: TGTGCCAGCAGCCCGGGACTTGGGTTGTTCACTGAAGCTTTCTTT. The encoded protein is CASSPGLGLFTEAFF.

J is TRBJ2-5 and V is TRBV6-6; TRBD1 matches at 9 bases. The length of the CDR3 is 16 residues. Trimming cost V 4 bases and J 5 bases; bases outside gene matches: 11. The V gene's germline CDR1 is MNHNY and CDR2 SVGAGI (reference sequence). CDR3 nucleotides: TGTGCCAGCAGTTCCCGGGTAACAGGGGGCTGGGAGACCCAGTACTTC. This codes for CASSSRVTGGWETQYF.

The rearrangement joins TRBV9 to TRBJ2-2; 8 bases agree with TRBD1. Germline V lookup: CDR1 SGDLS, CDR2 YYNGEE. This CDR3 region has 16 residues. The trim removed 4 bases at V and 0 bases at J, leaving 5 bases unmatched. In nucleotides, the CDR3 is TGTGCCAGCAGCCTGACAGGGGACGCGAACACCGGGGAGCTGTTTTTT. This sequence encodes CASSLTGDANTGELFF. The whole variable domain, remainder taken from reference TRBV9 and TRBJ2-2, is DSGVTQTPKHLITATGQRVTLRCSPRSGDLSVYWYQQSLDQGLQFLIQYYNGEERAKGNILERFSAQQFPDLHSELNLSSLELGDSALYFCASSLTGDANTGELFFGEGSRLTVL.

The J gene is TRBJ2-7, the V gene TRBV5-6; 11 bases align to TRBD1. With V trimmed by 4 bases and J by 3 bases, 6 bases remained unmatched. This CDR3 comprises 15 residues. CDR1 and CDR2 (germline): SGHDT, YYEEEE. CDR3 amino acids: CASSLWGQGVYEQYF. CDR3 bases: TGTGCCAGCAGCCTTTGGGGACAGGGGGTCTACGAGCAGTACTTC.

The rearrangement uses TRBV5-1 and TRBJ2-7, with D maybe TRBD2 (6 bases). This CDR3 comprises 13 residues. The ends were cut back, 2 bases at V and 3 bases at J, with 9 bases in the middle. Germline-derived CDR1 and CDR2 are SGHRS and YFSETQ. CDR3 DNA: TGCGCCAGCAGCTTTCCGGGAGACTACGAGCAGTACTTC. Amino acid sequence: CASSFPGDYEQYF.

The chain combines TRBV2 with TRBJ2-3; D uncertain. The CDR3 has 11 amino acids. In germline, CDR1 is SNHLY, CDR2 FYNNEI. The V gene lost 8 bases and the J gene lost 4 bases, with 7 bases spanning the gap. Here the CDR3 reads CASSSADTQYF. In DNA, the CDR3 is TGTGCCAGCTCGAGCGCAGATACGCAGTATTTT.